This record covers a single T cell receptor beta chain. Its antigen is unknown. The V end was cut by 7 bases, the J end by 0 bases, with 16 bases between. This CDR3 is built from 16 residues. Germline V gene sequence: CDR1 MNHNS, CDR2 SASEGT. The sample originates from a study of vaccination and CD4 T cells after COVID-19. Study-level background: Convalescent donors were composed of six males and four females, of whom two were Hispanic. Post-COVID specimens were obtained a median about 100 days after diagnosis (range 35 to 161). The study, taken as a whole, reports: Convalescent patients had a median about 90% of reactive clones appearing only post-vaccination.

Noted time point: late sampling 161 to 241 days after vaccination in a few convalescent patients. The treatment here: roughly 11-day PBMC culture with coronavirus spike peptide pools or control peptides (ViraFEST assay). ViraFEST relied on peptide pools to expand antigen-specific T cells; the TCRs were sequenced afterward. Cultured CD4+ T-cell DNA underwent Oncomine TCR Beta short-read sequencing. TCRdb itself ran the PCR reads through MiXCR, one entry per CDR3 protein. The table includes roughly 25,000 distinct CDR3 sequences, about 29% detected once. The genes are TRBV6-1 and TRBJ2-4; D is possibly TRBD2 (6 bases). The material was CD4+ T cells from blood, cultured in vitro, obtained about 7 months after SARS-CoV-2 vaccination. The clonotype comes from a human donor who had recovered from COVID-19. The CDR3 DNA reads TGTGCCAGCACCGACGAAGGGAGGTTAGCCAAAAACATTCAGTACTTC. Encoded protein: CASTDEGRLAKNIQYF.